The TCR beta chain described here comes from a study of technical replicates of blood from several donors. Generated by immunoSEQ multiplex PCR, the TCRdb table keeps only in-frame clones and is missing some. The table has 91,000 or so clones, 95% seen once. CDR1 and CDR2 (germline): LNHDA, SQIVND (reference sequence). The CDR3 loop spans 16 amino acids. V trimming: 6 bases; J trimming: 2 bases; junction bases outside the gene matches: 8. V usage is TRBV19 and J usage is TRBJ2-3, with TRBD1 identical over 10 bases. The receptor was isolated from a human donor in good health. The sequencing sample was made of T cells isolated from PBMCs. The CDR3 loop reads CASSQTGGNPTDTQYF. The CDR3 nucleotides are TGTGCCAGTAGCCAGACAGGGGGCAACCCCACAGATACGCAGTATTTT.